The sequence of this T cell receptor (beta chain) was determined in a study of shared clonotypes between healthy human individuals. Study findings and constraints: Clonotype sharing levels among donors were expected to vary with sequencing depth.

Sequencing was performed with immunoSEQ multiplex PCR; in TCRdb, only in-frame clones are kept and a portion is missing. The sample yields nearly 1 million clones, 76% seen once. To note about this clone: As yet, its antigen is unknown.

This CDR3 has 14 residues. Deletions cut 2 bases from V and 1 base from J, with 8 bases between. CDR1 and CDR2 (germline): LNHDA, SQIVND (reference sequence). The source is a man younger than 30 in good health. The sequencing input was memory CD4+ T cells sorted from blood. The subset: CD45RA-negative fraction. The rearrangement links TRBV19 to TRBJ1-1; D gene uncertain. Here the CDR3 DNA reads TGTGCCAGTAGTATATCGTGGGGGAACACTGAAGCTTTCTTT. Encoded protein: CASSISWGNTEAFF. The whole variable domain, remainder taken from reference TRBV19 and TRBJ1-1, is DGGITQSPKYLFRKEGQNVTLSCEQNLNHDAMYWYRQDPGQGLRLIYYSQIVNDFQKGDIAEGYSVSREKKESFPLTVTSAQKNPTAFYLCASSISWGNTEAFFGQGTRLTVV.